This passage covers 26 T cell receptor beta chains from one sample sequenced in a study of cytotoxic CD8 clonotypes in ibrutinib-treated CLL. The protocol was immunoSEQ multiplex PCR, while the TCRdb copy is restricted to in-frame clones and leaves out a portion. The sample has fewer than 300,000 clones, about 72% seen once; the top ten hold 5.6%. The sample in question was PBMCs, obtained at disease progression, from a patient treated with ibrutinib. All receptors come from a human donor with chronic lymphocytic leukemia.

This clone was detected only a few times. The J gene is TRBJ1-5, the V gene TRBV18; 7 nucleotides agree with TRBD1. CDR1 and CDR2 (germline): KGHSH, LQKENI. The ends lost 2 bases at V and 5 bases at J; junction bases unmatched: 0. The length of the CDR3 is 13 residues. The CDR3 nucleotides are TGTGCCAGCTCACCAGACAGGGATCAGCCCCAGCATTTT. Protein product: CASSPDRDQPQHF. The full variable domain, with the rest looked up from reference TRBV18 and TRBJ1-5, is NAGVMQNPRHLVRRRGQEARLRCSPMKGHSHVYWYRQLPEEGLKFMVYLQKENIIDESGMPKERFSAEFPKEGPSILRIQQVVRGDSAAYFCASSPDRDQPQHFGDGTRLSIL.

The genes are TRBV4-1 and TRBJ2-7, with 8 bases that match TRBD2. CDR3 length equals 15 residues. Germline CDR1 is MGHRA and CDR2 is YSYEKL. V dropped 1 base and J dropped 2; count of bases not matched to a gene: 4. In nucleotides, the CDR3 is TGCGCCAGCAGCCAAGCGGGGGGGGGTACCTACGAGCAGTACTTC. This gives the protein CASSQAGGGTYEQYF.

The chain uses TRBV18 and TRBJ1-5; 9 bases agree with TRBD1. CDR1 and CDR2 from the germline V gene are KGHSH and LQKENI. Unmatched junction bases numbered 7, after V lost 4 bases and J lost 0 bases. This CDR3 region has 17 residues. Here the CDR3 DNA reads TGTGCCAGCTCACTCGACAGGGGGTCATCTAGCAATCAGCCCCAGCATTTT. This codes for CASSLDRGSSSNQPQHF.

This clone has just one count. This sequence joins TRBV11-2 and TRBJ2-5; TRBD2 agrees at 15 bases. V was clipped by 7 bases and J by 0 bases; unmatched bases: 6. CDR1 and CDR2 (germline): SGHAT, FQNNGV. This CDR3 contains 17 residues. CDR3 residues: CASTPGLAGGYQETQYF. The CDR3 DNA is TGTGCCAGCACCCCGGGACTAGCGGGAGGTTACCAAGAGACCCAGTACTTC. The full variable domain, with the rest looked up from reference TRBV11-2 and TRBJ2-5, is EAGVAQSPRYKIIEKRQSVAFWCNPISGHATLYWYQQILGQGPKLLIQFQNNGVVDDSQLPKDRFSAERLKGVDSTLKIQPAKLEDSAVYLCASTPGLAGGYQETQYFGPGTRLLVL.

The V and J genes are TRBV15 and TRBJ1-6; D not resolved. Germline V gene lookup returns CDR1 LNHNV and CDR2 YYDKDF (reference sequence). The V end lost 5 bases, the J end lost 4 bases, and 12 bases lay between the germline ends. The CDR3 length is 15 residues. CDR3 nucleotide sequence: TGTGCCACCAGCGCGGCAGCCTTTTATAATTCACCCCTCCACTTT. Residues: CATSAAAFYNSPLHF.

This clone was picked up a small number of times. This chain links TRBV5-4 with TRBJ2-7; TRBD1 matches at 11 bases. Trimming cost V 4 bases and J 0 bases; bases outside gene matches: 9. The CDR3 is 17 residues long. Germline V gives CDR1 SGHNT, CDR2 YYREEE (reference sequence). The CDR3 bases are TGTGCCAGCAGCGCCGGGACAGGGGGATGGGTCTCCTACGAGCAGTACTTC. Translation: CASSAGTGGWVSYEQYF.

In DNA, the CDR3 is TGTGCCAGCAGCCCTCAGCGGGAGCGGTCCGGGGAGCTGTTTTTT. Its translation: CASSPQRERSGELFF. The chain carries TRBV5-4 and TRBJ2-2; TRBD2 matches 8 bases. This CDR3 is 15 amino acids long. The V and J ends lost 4 bases and 6 bases, in that order; junction bases with no gene match: 8. CDR1 is SGHNT and CDR2 is YYREEE in the germline V gene (reference sequence).

The rearrangement links TRBV29-1 to TRBJ2-1; maybe TRBD1 (5 bases). The CDR3 extends over 11 amino acids. CDR1 and CDR2 (germline): SQVTM, ANQGSEA. Trimming took 4 bases from V and 8 from J, leaving 9 bases between them. CDR3 in DNA: TGCAGCGTTGCCAGGGTCGATGAGCAGTTCTTC. Protein product: CSVARVDEQFF.

The chain employs TRBV29-1 and TRBJ2-3; D is undetermined. Germline values: CDR1 SQVTM, CDR2 ANQGSEA. The CDR3 runs to 12 residues. V was clipped by 3 bases and J by 10 bases, with 14 bases between them. The CDR3 nucleotides read TGCAGCGTTGACTTTTCTGGGATAGCGCAGTATTTT. Its translation is CSVDFSGIAQYF.

V usage is TRBV2 and J usage is TRBJ1-1, with D perhaps matching TRBD1 (5 bases). Germline V gives CDR1 SNHLY, CDR2 FYNNEI. V lost 10 bases and J lost 1, with 22 bases in between. The CDR3 extends over 16 amino acids. The CDR3, as DNA: TGTGCCACCCTGGGGCCTAATCGGGACGGGAACACTGAAGCTTTCTTT. Its protein product is CATLGPNRDGNTEAFF.

This clone was picked up a small number of times. Different DNA sequences within this sample yield the same CDR3. The chain combines TRBV4-1 with TRBJ2-7; the D is unclear. The CDR3 runs to 13 residues. Germline CDR1 MGHRA, CDR2 YSYEKL. V was cut by 1 base and J by 3 bases, with 7 bases left in between. The DNA of the CDR3 is TGCGCCAGCAGCCAAGTGGGTAGCTACGAGCAGTACTTC. Translating gives CASSQVGSYEQYF.

The chain links TRBV18 to TRBJ2-7; 7 nucleotides agree with TRBD1. Germline V lookup: CDR1 KGHSH, CDR2 LQKENI. With V trimmed by 2 bases and J by 4 bases, 14 bases remained unmatched. CDR3 length: 17 residues. The CDR3, as DNA: TGTGCCAGCTCACCATCCCCCCTTGTGGGGACAGTTTACGAGCAGTACTTC. Protein sequence: CASSPSPLVGTVYEQYF.

This clone was detected a few times. The chain links TRBV29-1 to TRBJ2-3; possible D gene TRBD1, 6 bases. V lost 4 bases, J lost 4 bases, and 9 bases lay in between. The CDR3 has 12 amino acids. Germline V gene sequence: CDR1 SQVTM, CDR2 ANQGSEA. CDR3: CSVGGGADTQYF. DNA of the CDR3: TGCAGCGTTGGTGGGGGCGCAGATACGCAGTATTTT.

The rearrangement uses TRBV28 and TRBJ1-3, with D unclear. Per germline, CDR1 MDHEN and CDR2 SYDVKM. The CDR3 loop spans 10 amino acids. The CDR3 here is CGTGGNTIYF. CDR3 sequence (DNA): TGTGGGACCGGAGGAAACACCATATATTTT.

CDR3 sequence reads: CASSSNFGNKQFF. In nucleotides, the CDR3 is TGTGCCAGCAGCTCTAATTTTGGCAACAAGCAGTTCTTC. The chain is built from TRBV13 and TRBJ2-1; D gene uncertain. This CDR3 is 13 amino acids long. The germline V gene encodes CDR1 PRHDT and CDR2 FYEKMQ (reference sequence). Trimming stripped 4 bases from V and 11 bases from J, with 15 bases between.

There are a few counts of this clone. The gene calls are TRBV9 and TRBJ1-1, with a possible D match to TRBD1 (5 bases). The CDR3 loop spans 13 amino acids. The germline gives CDR1 SGDLS, CDR2 YYNGEE. Trimming took off 3 bases at V and 3 bases at J, with 9 bases between the two ends. The CDR3 nucleotides read TGTGCCAGCAGCGCTCGGGGCGACACTGAAGCTTTCTTT. Its protein product is CASSARGDTEAFF.

J is TRBJ2-6 and V is TRBV5-6; TRBD1 might be the D (5 bases). V was cut by 4 bases and J by 0 bases, with 11 bases left in between. The CDR3 length is 16 residues. Germline CDR1 reads SGHDT; CDR2 reads YYEEEE. The CDR3 sequence: CASSVDSLSGANVLTF. The CDR3 coding sequence is TGTGCCAGCAGCGTAGACAGTCTCTCTGGGGCCAACGTCCTGACTTTC.

The chain couples TRBV6-1 to TRBJ2-7; 7 bases line up with TRBD1. Germline CDR1 MNHNS, CDR2 SASEGT. This CDR3 has 14 amino acids. V lost 5 bases and J lost 6; bases outside the gene matches: 10. CDR3 nucleotide sequence: TGTGCCAGCAGTCCGAGGACAGGCCTGGGCGAGCAGTACTTC. Amino acids: CASSPRTGLGEQYF.

The gene calls are TRBV18 and TRBJ2-7, with D maybe TRBD2 (6 bases). The CDR3 runs to 17 residues. Germline V gene lookup returns CDR1 KGHSH and CDR2 LQKENI. Trimming stripped 4 bases from V and 0 bases from J, with 19 bases between. The CDR3: CASSHTGRGAASYEQYF. CDR3 nucleotides: TGTGCCAGCTCACACACCGGGAGAGGGGCCGCCTCCTACGAGCAGTACTTC.

This clone was recorded only once. The CDR3 nucleotides are TGTGCCACCAGGTGGTTAGGGGGAATGAACACTGAAGCTTTCTTT. Translating it yields CATRWLGGMNTEAFF. This chain connects TRBV6-6 to TRBJ1-1; possible D gene TRBD1, 6 bases. CDR3 size: 15 residues. Trimming pared 10 bases from V and 0 bases from J, leaving 18 bases between. The germline V gene encodes CDR1 MNHNY and CDR2 SVGAGI (reference sequence).

The genes are TRBV27 and TRBJ1-1, with D unclear. V lost 7 bases, J lost 1 base, and 13 bases lay in between. The CDR3 length is 14 residues. Germline V CDR1 and CDR2: MNHEY, SMNVEV (reference sequence). DNA of the CDR3: TGTGCCAGCATCAGGACTTGGGGGAACACTGAAGCTTTCTTT. It codes for CASIRTWGNTEAFF.

There are a few counts of this clone. The chain links TRBV6-6 to TRBJ2-5, with 7 nucleotides matching TRBD2. CDR3 size: 16 residues. Germline CDR1 and CDR2: MNHNY and SVGAGI (reference sequence). V gave up 8 bases and J gave up 7 bases; unmatched junction bases: 19. Here the CDR3 reads CASQKRGGVGERTQYF. The CDR3 DNA reads as TGTGCCAGCCAAAAGCGGGGAGGGGTCGGCGAGAGGACCCAGTACTTC.

The chain has TRBV5-8 and TRBJ2-5, with D perhaps matching TRBD2 (5 bases). The V and J ends lost 0 bases and 0 bases respectively, with 6 bases between them. CDR3 length equals 14 residues. The germline V gene has CDR1 SGHTS and CDR2 YDEGEE. The CDR3 DNA follows: TGTGCCAGCAGCTTGGGAGGGCACCAAGAGACCCAGTACTTC. The encoded protein is CASSLGGHQETQYF. Variable domain in full (rest from reference TRBV5-8 and TRBJ2-5): EAGVTQSPTHLIKTRGQQATLRCSPISGHTSVYWYQQALGLGLQFLLWYDEGEERNRGNFPPRFSGRQFPNYSSELNVNALELEDSALYLCASSLGGHQETQYFGPGTRLLVL.

The genes are TRBV27 and TRBJ1-1; D unresolved. Trimming took off 6 bases at V and 5 bases at J, with 16 bases between the two ends. From germline, CDR1 is MNHEY and CDR2 SMNVEV (reference sequence). The CDR3 contains 14 residues. CDR3 sequence (DNA): TGTGCCAGCAGACCCTTCACGGGGAGGACTGAAGCTTTCTTT. The encoded protein is CASRPFTGRTEAFF.

The CDR3 nucleotides are TGCGCCAGCAGCCAAGATTCGGGGTCTCGGAAAAGAAACACCATATATTTT. It is translated as CASSQDSGSRKRNTIYF. The gene calls are TRBV4-1 and TRBJ1-3; D gene ambiguous. This CDR3 is built from 17 residues. CDR1 MGHRA and CDR2 YSYEKL come from the germline V gene. Trimming removed 0 bases from V and 5 bases from J, with 17 bases in between.

The chain uses TRBV5-1 and TRBJ2-6; 8 nucleotides match TRBD2. Germline V gives CDR1 SGHRS, CDR2 YFSETQ. V lost 1 base to trimming and J lost 2 bases; unmatched junction nucleotides: 8. The CDR3 sequence is 18 residues long. In DNA, the CDR3 is TGCGCCAGCAGCTTGACCCCTTCGGGGGGGCCTGGGGCCAACGTCCTGACTTTC. Amino acid sequence: CASSLTPSGGPGANVLTF.